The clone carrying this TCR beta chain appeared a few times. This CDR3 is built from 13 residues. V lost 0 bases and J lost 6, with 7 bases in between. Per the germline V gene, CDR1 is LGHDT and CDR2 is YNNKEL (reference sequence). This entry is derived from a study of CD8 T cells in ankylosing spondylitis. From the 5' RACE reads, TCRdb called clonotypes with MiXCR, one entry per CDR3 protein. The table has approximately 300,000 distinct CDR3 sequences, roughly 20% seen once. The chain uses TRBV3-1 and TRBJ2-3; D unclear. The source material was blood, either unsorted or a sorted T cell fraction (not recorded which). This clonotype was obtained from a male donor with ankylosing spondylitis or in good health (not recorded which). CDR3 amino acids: CASSQDFFDTQYF. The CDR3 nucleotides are TGTGCCAGCAGCCAAGACTTCTTCGATACGCAGTATTTT.